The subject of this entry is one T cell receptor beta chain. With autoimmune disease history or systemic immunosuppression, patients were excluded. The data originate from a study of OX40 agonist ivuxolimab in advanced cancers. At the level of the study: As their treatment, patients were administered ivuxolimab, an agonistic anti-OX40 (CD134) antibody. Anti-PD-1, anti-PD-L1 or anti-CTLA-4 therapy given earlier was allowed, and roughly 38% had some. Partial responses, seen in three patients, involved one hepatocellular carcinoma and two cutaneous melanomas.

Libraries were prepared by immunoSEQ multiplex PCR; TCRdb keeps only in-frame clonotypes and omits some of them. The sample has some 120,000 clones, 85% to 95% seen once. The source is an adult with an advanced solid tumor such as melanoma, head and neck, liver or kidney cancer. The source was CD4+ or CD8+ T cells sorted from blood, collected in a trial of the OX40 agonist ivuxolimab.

CDR3: CASSLAFRRAGGDNEQFF. The CDR3, as DNA: TGTGCCAGCAGCTTGGCCTTTCGGAGGGCCGGCGGGGACAATGAGCAGTTCTTC. This chain joins TRBV5-4 and TRBJ2-1, with D tentatively TRBD2 (6 bases). The CDR3 contains 18 residues. CDR1 SGHNT and CDR2 YYREEE come from the germline V gene (reference sequence). V shed 0 bases and J shed 5 bases, with 21 bases lying between them. The full variable domain, in which reference TRBV5-4 and TRBJ2-1 provide the parts outside the CDR3, is ETGVTQSPTHLIKTRGQQVTLRCSSQSGHNTVSWYQQALGQGPQFIFQYYREEENGRGNFPPRFSGLQFPNYSSELNVNALELDDSALYLCASSLAFRRAGGDNEQFFGPGTRLTVL.